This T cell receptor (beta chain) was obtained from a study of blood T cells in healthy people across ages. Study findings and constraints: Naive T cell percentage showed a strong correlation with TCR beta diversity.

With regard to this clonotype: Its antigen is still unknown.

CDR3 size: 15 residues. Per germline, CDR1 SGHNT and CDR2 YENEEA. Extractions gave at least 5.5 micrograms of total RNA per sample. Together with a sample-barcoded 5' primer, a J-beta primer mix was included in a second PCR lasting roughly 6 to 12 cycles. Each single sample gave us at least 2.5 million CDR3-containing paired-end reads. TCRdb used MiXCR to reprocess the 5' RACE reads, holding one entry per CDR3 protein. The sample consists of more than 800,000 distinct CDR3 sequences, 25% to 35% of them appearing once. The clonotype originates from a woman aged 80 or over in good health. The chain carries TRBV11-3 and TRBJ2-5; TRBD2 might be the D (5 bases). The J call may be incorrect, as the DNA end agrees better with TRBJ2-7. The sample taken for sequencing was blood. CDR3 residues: CASSLELAGTYEQYF. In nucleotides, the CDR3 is TGTGCCAGCAGCTTAGAACTGGCGGGTACCTACGAGCAGTACTTC.